This is a list of T cell receptor beta chains from one sample in a study of vaccination effects on CD4 cells after COVID-19. These receptors are not linked to any known antigen. The method was immunoSEQ multiplex PCR; TCRdb's version includes in-frame clones alone and lacks a portion of them. The sample contains tens of thousands of clones, roughly 70% of which appear only once. The sample was CD4+ T cells from PBMCs cultured with SARS-CoV-2 spike peptides, taken before COVID-19 vaccination. The source is a human donor who received a COVID-19 vaccine. Each CDR3 is given with its conserved first and last residue. D genes are given only for firm matches. Size is stated for part of the rows, as once, few or many counts, or as a class when the clone is expanded.

j_call: TRBJ2-3
v_call: TRBV3-1/TRBV3-2
d_call: .
clone_size: once
cdr3_aa: CASSPNPRDTQYF
cdr3_nt: TGTGCCAGCAGCCCTAACCCGCGAGATACGCAGTATTTT

j_call: TRBJ2-5
v_call: TRBV28
d_call: .
clone_size: .
cdr3_aa: CASSRAGIGETQYF
cdr3_nt: TGTGCCAGCAGCCGGGCGGGAATCGGAGAGACCCAGTACTTC

j_call: TRBJ1-4
v_call: TRBV27
d_call: .
clone_size: .
cdr3_aa: CASGNQGGNEKLFF
cdr3_nt: TGTGCCAGCGGCAATCAAGGGGGAAATGAAAAACTGTTTTTT

j_call: TRBJ1-1
v_call: TRBV7-9
d_call: TRBD1
clone_size: .
cdr3_aa: CASSLDSPRDRMNTEAFF
cdr3_nt: TGTGCCAGCAGCTTGGATTCCCCAAGGGACAGGATGAACACTGAAGCTTTCTTT

j_call: TRBJ1-6
v_call: TRBV4-2
d_call: .
clone_size: few
cdr3_aa: CASSQDTQAHSPLHF
cdr3_nt: TGTGCCAGCAGCCAAGATACACAGGCTCATTCACCCCTCCACTTT

j_call: TRBJ2-1
v_call: TRBV4-3
d_call: TRBD2
clone_size: .
cdr3_aa: CASSQDLAGYNEQFF
cdr3_nt: TGCGCCAGCAGCCAAGACCTAGCGGGGTACAATGAGCAGTTCTTC

j_call: TRBJ2-5
v_call: TRBV4-1
d_call: TRBD2
clone_size: .
cdr3_aa: CASSHRLAGGQGETQYF
cdr3_nt: TGCGCCAGCAGCCACCGACTAGCGGGGGGCCAGGGGGAGACCCAGTACTTC

j_call: TRBJ2-1
v_call: TRBV10-1
d_call: .
clone_size: .
cdr3_aa: CASRPTVLAGPGHEQFF
cdr3_nt: TGCGCCAGCAGGCCCACGGTTCTGGCGGGCCCCGGGCATGAGCAGTTCTTC

j_call: TRBJ1-3
v_call: TRBV5-1
d_call: .
clone_size: .
cdr3_aa: CASSLDISLSGNTIYF
cdr3_nt: TGCGCCAGCAGCTTGGACATCTCCCTCTCTGGAAACACCATATATTTT

j_call: TRBJ1-1
v_call: TRBV30
d_call: .
clone_size: .
cdr3_aa: CAWNYMGRVNTEAFF
cdr3_nt: TGTGCCTGGAACTATATGGGACGGGTGAACACTGAAGCTTTCTTT

j_call: TRBJ2-7
v_call: TRBV27
d_call: .
clone_size: .
cdr3_aa: CASSVGSLAAYEQYF
cdr3_nt: TGTGCCAGCAGTGTAGGGAGCCTCGCCGCCTACGAGCAGTACTTC

j_call: TRBJ1-2
v_call: TRBV29-1
d_call: TRBD1
clone_size: .
cdr3_aa: CSVEERGPNYGYTF
cdr3_nt: TGCAGCGTTGAAGAAAGGGGGCCGAACTATGGCTACACCTTC

j_call: TRBJ1-2
v_call: TRBV7-2
d_call: .
clone_size: few
cdr3_aa: CASSLGGRVDYGYTF
cdr3_nt: TGTGCCAGCAGCTTAGGGGGCAGGGTAGACTATGGCTACACCTTC

j_call: TRBJ2-7
v_call: TRBV15
d_call: .
clone_size: .
cdr3_aa: CATSKGGGYEQYF
cdr3_nt: TGTGCCACCAGCAAAGGGGGAGGGTACGAGCAGTACTTC

j_call: TRBJ2-5
v_call: TRBV7-9
d_call: .
clone_size: .
cdr3_aa: CASSFGFREETQYF
cdr3_nt: TGTGCCAGCAGCTTCGGTTTCCGAGAGGAGACCCAGTACTTC